This passage covers 28 T cell receptor beta chains from one sample sequenced in a study of T cell changes during pregnancy in multiple sclerosis (dated by TCRdb to between 2019 and 2020). Libraries were constructed by the immunoSEQ multiplex PCR assay. The table was pulled from immuneACCESS by TCRdb, which kept in-frame rearrangements only. Such tables lose some clones; where checked, under half of the loss comes from unresolved V genes, and the rest has no known cause. The sample profile shows some 100,000 clones; 94% of them were found once. 0.7% to 0.9% of the sample goes to the ten largest clones. Here the sequenced sample was peripheral blood, taken before pregnancy. The receptor source for this set is a female donor with multiple sclerosis, enrolled in a pregnancy study.

This CDR3 reads CASSEQGPIFHEQFF. In DNA, the CDR3 is TGTGCCAGCAGTGAACAGGGTCCCATTTTTCATGAGCAGTTCTTC. The genes are TRBV6-1 and TRBJ2-1; D might be TRBD1 (5 bases). V lost 2 bases, J lost 8 bases, and 16 bases lay in between. Germline V CDR1 and CDR2: MNHNS, SASEGT. This CDR3 is built from 15 residues.

V is TRBV4-2 and J is TRBJ2-5, with 7 positions matching TRBD1. Germline CDR1 LGHNA, CDR2 YNFKEQ. After removal of 0 bases from V and 4 bases from J, the junction contained 5 bases not matched to a gene. CDR3 length: 15 residues. CDR3 sequence (DNA): TGTGCCAGCAGCCAAGATGGAAGGGGGCCAGAGACCCAGTACTTC. Amino acid sequence: CASSQDGRGPETQYF.

V and J are TRBV7-8 and TRBJ1-1; D unclear. The germline CDR1 and CDR2 sequences are SGHVS and FQNEAQ. Trimming removed 1 base from V and 3 bases from J, with 6 bases in between. The CDR3 consists of 13 residues. CDR3: CASSLGSYTEAFF. CDR3 sequence (DNA): TGTGCCAGCAGCTTAGGGAGCTACACTGAAGCTTTCTTT.

This chain connects TRBV4-1 to TRBJ1-4, with D maybe TRBD1 (5 bases). This CDR3 region has 16 residues. Germline-derived CDR1 and CDR2 are MGHRA and YSYEKL. The V gene lost 1 base and the J gene lost 4 bases, with 13 bases spanning the gap. Here the CDR3 DNA reads TGCGCCAGCAGCCAAGTTTTCGCAGGGAATAATGAAAAACTGTTTTTT. It encodes CASSQVFAGNNEKLFF.

The chain couples TRBV10-3 to TRBJ2-7; the match to TRBD2 covers 10 bases. Losses at the gene ends were 3 bases for V and 4 bases for J; bases not matched to a gene: 9. CDR3 length equals 16 residues. From germline, CDR1 is ENHRY and CDR2 SYGVKD. CDR3 protein: CAISDLRSGRTYEQYF. The CDR3 DNA follows: TGTGCCATCAGTGATCTGCGTAGCGGGAGGACATACGAGCAGTACTTC.

The chain recombines TRBV10-1 with TRBJ1-2, with 7 positions matching TRBD1. CDR3 length equals 13 residues. The germline gives CDR1 WNHNN, CDR2 SYGVQD (reference sequence). V trimming: 6 bases; J trimming: 7 bases; junction bases outside the gene matches: 8. The CDR3 spells CASSPTGIFGYTF. As DNA, the CDR3 is TGCGCCAGCAGCCCGACAGGGATCTTTGGCTACACCTTC.

The chain recombines TRBV6-1 with TRBJ1-1; 7 bases line up with TRBD1. CDR3 length equals 14 residues. CDR1 and CDR2 (germline): MNHNS, SASEGT. V shed 3 bases, J shed 5 bases, and the junction held 6 bases outside the gene matches. The CDR3 nucleotides are TGTGCCAGCAGTGAGCCAACAGGGGTAACTGAAGCTTTCTTT. Its translation: CASSEPTGVTEAFF.

The CDR3 nucleotides are TGTGCCAGCAGTTTGGGGGACAGATACGCTAGCACAGATACGCAGTATTTT. It encodes CASSLGDRYASTDTQYF. V is TRBV27 and J is TRBJ2-3; 7 positions agree with TRBD1. Germline CDR1 MNHEY, CDR2 SMNVEV (reference sequence). Trimming at V came to 3 bases and at J to 0 bases, leaving 9 bases not matched to a gene. This CDR3 spans 17 amino acids.

The rearrangement links TRBV4-3 to TRBJ2-3; TRBD2 aligns across 7 bases. This CDR3 region has 17 residues. CDR1 is LGHNA and CDR2 is YSLEER in the germline V gene. V lost 4 bases, J lost 1 base, and 11 bases stayed unmatched. The CDR3 sequence is CASSPTPTAGGTDTQYF. DNA for the CDR3: TGCGCCAGCAGCCCAACGCCCACGGCGGGAGGCACAGATACGCAGTATTTT.

The V call is TRBV18, the J call TRBJ1-5; the match to TRBD1 covers 7 bases. Germline assignment: CDR1 KGHSH and CDR2 LQKENI. The V segment lost 6 bases and the J segment 4 bases; nucleotides outside the gene matches: 9. This CDR3 has 15 residues. The CDR3 DNA reads as TGTGCCAGCTCGCCTACCGGGACAGTTAATCAGCCCCAGCATTTT. Amino acid sequence: CASSPTGTVNQPQHF.

This clone was detected only a few times. In nucleotides, the CDR3 is TGTGCCAGCAGCTTGCTTTTCAGGGGAGCTAACTATGGCTACACCTTC. Translating it yields CASSLLFRGANYGYTF. V is TRBV5-4 and J is TRBJ1-2; a possible D gene is TRBD1 (6 bases). The germline CDR1 and CDR2 sequences are SGHNT and YYREEE (reference sequence). V dropped 1 base and J dropped 0 bases, with 13 bases sitting between them. CDR3 length: 16 residues.

The chain couples TRBV19 to TRBJ1-2, with D uncertain. V lost 1 base and J lost 6, with 15 bases in between. Germline CDR1 is LNHDA and CDR2 is SQIVND (reference sequence). This CDR3 contains 15 residues. This CDR3 reads CASSIGLGRIDGYTF. CDR3 bases: TGTGCCAGTAGTATAGGCCTAGGCAGAATCGATGGCTACACCTTC.

With regard to this clone: At one of its ends the junction is not consistent with the germline gene, which may arise from a read error. This chain links TRBV13 with TRBJ2-1; unclear D gene. CDR1 and CDR2 (germline): PRHDT, FYEKMQ (reference sequence). The CDR3 has 13 amino acids. CDR3 coding DNA: TGTGCCAGCAGCTCCCGATCCTACTATGAGCAGTTCTTC. Translating gives CASSSRSYYEQFF. Full variable domain (outside the CDR3, taken from reference TRBV13 and TRBJ2-1): AAGVIQSPRHLIKEKRETATLKCYPIPRHDTVYWYQQGPGQDPQFLISFYEKMQSDKGSIPDRFSAQQFSDYHSELNMSSLELGDSALYFCASSSRSYYEQFFGPGTRLTVL.

The chain uses TRBV15 and TRBJ2-1; TRBD2 aligns across 8 bases. This CDR3 is 15 amino acids long. Germline values: CDR1 LNHNV, CDR2 YYDKDF (reference sequence). Trimming cost V 1 base and J 9 bases; bases outside gene matches: 8. CDR3 sequence: CATSRARGLGGEQFF. The DNA for the CDR3 is TGTGCCACCAGCAGAGCTAGGGGACTAGGAGGTGAGCAGTTCTTC.

This chain links TRBV19 with TRBJ1-1, with TRBD1 as a possible D gene (6 bases). The length of the CDR3 is 15 residues. Deletions cut 5 bases from V and 5 bases from J, with 18 bases between. Germline V gene data show CDR1 as LNHDA and CDR2 as SQIVND (reference sequence). The CDR3 spells CASSWSGGGLTEAFF. CDR3 coding DNA: TGTGCCAGTAGTTGGAGCGGTGGGGGCTTGACTGAAGCTTTCTTT.

This sequence joins TRBV4-3 and TRBJ1-4; D is perhaps TRBD1 (6 bases). The CDR3 sequence is 15 residues long. The germline CDR1 and CDR2 sequences are LGHNA and YSLEER. Trimming left V 4 bases short and J 0 bases short, with 9 bases between. The CDR3 sequence: CASSLDSSTNEKLFF. The CDR3 bases are TGCGCCAGCAGCCTGGACAGTTCAACTAATGAAAAACTGTTTTTT.

The V and J genes are TRBV5-1 and TRBJ2-1; tentative D call: TRBD2 (5 bases). CDR1 is SGHRS, CDR2 YFSETQ, per germline. V was pared by 0 bases and J by 12 bases, with 10 bases between. There are 12 residues in the CDR3. The DNA for the CDR3 is TGCGCCAGCAGCTTGGACAACGGGGTGCAGTTCTTC. This translates into CASSLDNGVQFF.

The rearrangement links TRBV7-9 to TRBJ2-7; a weak D match, TRBD2 (5 bases). With 3 bases removed from V and 0 bases from J, the gap between germline ends came to 12 bases. There are 15 residues in the CDR3. Germline CDR1 is SEHNR and CDR2 is FQNEAQ (reference sequence). The CDR3 spells CASSFTAAASYEQYF. The CDR3 region has the DNA TGTGCCAGCAGCTTTACAGCAGCGGCCTCCTACGAGCAGTACTTC.

This clone was seen once. The gene calls are TRBV27 and TRBJ1-2; 7 nucleotides match TRBD1. The germline gives CDR1 MNHEY, CDR2 SMNVEV (reference sequence). Losses at the gene ends were 5 bases for V and 3 bases for J; bases not matched to a gene: 3. The CDR3 runs to 13 residues. The CDR3 reads CASSPDRDYGYTF. DNA for the CDR3: TGTGCCAGCAGTCCCGACAGGGACTATGGCTACACCTTC.

The rearrangement uses TRBV19 and TRBJ2-7, with 9 bases matching TRBD1. The CDR3 consists of 15 residues. Unmatched junction bases numbered 7, after V lost 3 bases and J lost 4 bases. Per the germline V gene, CDR1 is LNHDA and CDR2 is SQIVND (reference sequence). CDR3 residues: CASSIGGQGKYEQYF. The CDR3 nucleotides read TGTGCCAGTAGTATTGGTGGACAGGGGAAATACGAGCAGTACTTC.

The V gene is TRBV6-4, the J gene TRBJ2-7; D unclear. CDR1 and CDR2 (germline): MRHNA, SNTAGT. CDR3 length: 15 residues. V shed 4 bases and J shed 7 bases, with 20 bases lying between them. The CDR3 DNA follows: TGTGCCAGCAGTGCCGAAGAGACCGTAGGCAGGGAGCAGTACTTC. It is translated as CASSAEETVGREQYF.

The V gene is TRBV5-1, the J gene TRBJ1-2, with TRBD1 matching 10 bases. J lost 5 bases, V lost 3 bases, and 10 bases had no gene match. The CDR3 is made up of 16 amino acids. Germline V lookup: CDR1 SGHRS, CDR2 YFSETQ. The CDR3 sequence is CASSSGTGVTKYGYTF. DNA for the CDR3: TGCGCCAGCAGCTCCGGGACAGGGGTAACAAAGTATGGCTACACCTTC.

The count of this clone is one. The chain uses TRBV5-6 and TRBJ2-3; D perhaps matches TRBD1 (5 bases). The CDR3 is 17 residues long. Germline CDR1 SGHDT, CDR2 YYEEEE. Deletions cut 4 bases from V and 1 base from J, with 19 bases between. CDR3 in DNA: TGTGCCAGCAGCGCCTTCAGGGCGCCAGGAGGCACAGATACGCAGTATTTT. It yields the protein CASSAFRAPGGTDTQYF. Using reference TRBV5-6 and TRBJ2-3 for the parts outside the CDR3, the full variable domain is DAGVTQSPTHLIKTRGQQVTLRCSPKSGHDTVSWYQQALGQGPQFIFQYYEEEERQRGNFPDRFSGHQFPNYSSELNVNALLLGDSALYLCASSAFRAPGGTDTQYFGPGTRLTVL.

The rearrangement joins TRBV9 to TRBJ1-2; 7 nucleotides match TRBD1. This CDR3 contains 15 residues. Germline loops: CDR1 SGDLS, CDR2 YYNGEE. The ends lost 0 bases at V and 10 bases at J; junction bases unmatched: 12. DNA for the CDR3: TGTGCCAGCAGCGTAGAACAGGGGTTGGTGGGTTACTACACCTTC. This gives the protein CASSVEQGLVGYYTF.

There are a few counts of this clone. The V gene is TRBV4-2, the J gene TRBJ2-7; possibly TRBD2 for D (5 bases). This CDR3 has 14 residues. V was trimmed by 0 bases and J by 3 bases, leaving 9 bases between them. Germline CDR1 reads LGHNA; CDR2 reads YNFKEQ. This CDR3 is CASSQDPGSYEQYF. CDR3 sequence (DNA): TGTGCCAGCAGCCAAGATCCGGGAAGCTACGAGCAGTACTTC.

The CDR3 protein is CASSRIGTPAYEQYF. CDR3 in DNA: TGCGCCAGCAGCCGGATAGGGACTCCTGCCTACGAGCAGTACTTC. V gene TRBV4-3 combines with J gene TRBJ2-7; perhaps TRBD2 as D (6 bases). The V gene's germline CDR1 is LGHNA and CDR2 YSLEER. This CDR3 comprises 15 residues. Trimming stripped 4 bases from V and 2 bases from J, with 15 bases between.

The chain uses TRBV7-2 and TRBJ2-5; weak D call: TRBD1 (5 bases). The V end was cut by 5 bases, the J end by 1 base, with 14 bases between. CDR1 is SGHTA, CDR2 FQGNSA, per germline. This CDR3 is 15 amino acids long. The CDR3 DNA reads as TGTGCCAGCAGCGCCGGACAAATCGGCCAAGAGACCCAGTACTTC. As protein: CASSAGQIGQETQYF. The variable domain in full, completed from reference TRBV7-2 and TRBJ2-5, reads GAGVSQSPSNKVTEKGKDVELRCDPISGHTALYWYRQSLGQGLEFLIYFQGNSAPDKSGLPSDRFSAERTGGSVSTLTIQRTQQEDSAVYLCASSAGQIGQETQYFGPGTRLLVL.

This chain uses TRBV19 with TRBJ1-5; 11 positions match TRBD1. J was trimmed by 6 bases and V by 2 bases; bases with no gene match: 3. The CDR3 has 15 residues. Germline loops: CDR1 LNHDA, CDR2 SQIVND (reference sequence). In DNA, the CDR3 is TGTGCCAGTAGTATATTAGGGACAGGGGGTCAGCCCCAGCATTTT. Translation gives CASSILGTGGQPQHF.